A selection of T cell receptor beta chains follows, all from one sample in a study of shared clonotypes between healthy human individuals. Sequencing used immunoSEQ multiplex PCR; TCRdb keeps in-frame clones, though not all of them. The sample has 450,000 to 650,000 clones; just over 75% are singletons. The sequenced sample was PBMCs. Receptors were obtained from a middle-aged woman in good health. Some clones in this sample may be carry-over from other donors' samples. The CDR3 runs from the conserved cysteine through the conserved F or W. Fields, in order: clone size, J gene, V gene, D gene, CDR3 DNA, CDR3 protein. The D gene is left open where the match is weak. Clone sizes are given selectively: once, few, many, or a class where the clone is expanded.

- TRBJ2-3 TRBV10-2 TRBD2 TGCGCCAGCAGATTAGCGGGAGATAGCACAGATACGCAGTATTTT CASRLAGDSTDTQYF
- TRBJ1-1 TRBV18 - TGTGCCAGCTCACCACCGTCGGAAACTGAAGCTTTCTTT CASSPPSETEAFF
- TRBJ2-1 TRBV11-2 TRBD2 TGTGCCAGCAGCCCACAGGGACTAGCGGGAGGAGATGAGCAGTTCTTC CASSPQGLAGGDEQFF
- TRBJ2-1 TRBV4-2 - TGTGCCAGCAGCCAAGAGAGATTCCCTAACAATGAGCAGTTCTTC CASSQERFPNNEQFF
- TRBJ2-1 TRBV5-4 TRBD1 TGTGCCAGCAGCCTGGACAGGGGTGATCACAATGAGCAGTTCTTC CASSLDRGDHNEQFF
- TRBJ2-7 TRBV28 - TGTGCCAGCAGTTTGAGGGGCCCGTTATACGAGCAGTACTTC CASSLRGPLYEQYF
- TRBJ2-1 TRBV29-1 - TGCAGCGCCAGACGCGTACAGAACAATGAGCAGTTCTTC CSARRVQNNEQFF
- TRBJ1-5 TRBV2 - TGTGCCAGCGAGGGGCCGGGAAATCAGCCCCAGCATTTT CASEGPGNQPQHF
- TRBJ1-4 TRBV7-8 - TGTGCCAGCAGTACCTCCAAGAATCGAGTATCGGGTGAAAAACTGTTTTTT CASSTSKNRVSGEKLFF
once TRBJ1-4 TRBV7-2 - TGTGCCAGCAGCTTAGAAAGGGCTAATGAAAAACTGTTTTTT CASSLERANEKLFF
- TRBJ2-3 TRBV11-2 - TGTGCCAGCAGCTTAGCCCGCGGGGCAGATACGCAGTATTTT CASSLARGADTQYF
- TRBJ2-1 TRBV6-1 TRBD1 TGTGCCAGCGCGCAGGGGGTCTCCTACAATGAGCAGTTCTTC CASAQGVSYNEQFF
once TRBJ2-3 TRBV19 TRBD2 TGTGCCAGTAGTATAACGACTAGCGTAGGGCGCGATCGCACAGATACGCAGTATTTT CASSITTSVGRDRTDTQYF
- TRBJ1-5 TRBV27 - TGTGCCAGCAGGGGACACAGAGACAGCAATCAGCCCCAGCATTTT CASRGHRDSNQPQHF
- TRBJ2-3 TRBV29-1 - TGCAGCGTTGAATCCTCCACGCGCACAGATACGCAGTATTTT CSVESSTRTDTQYF
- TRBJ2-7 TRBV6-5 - TGTGCCAGCAGTTACGGGCAGGGTAGCGAGCAGTACTTC CASSYGQGSEQYF
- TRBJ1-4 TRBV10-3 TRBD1 TGTGCCATCAGCGGGACAGGGGGGCTTTGTGAAAAACTGTTTTTT CAISGTGGLCEKLFF
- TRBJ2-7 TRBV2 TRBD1 TGTGCCGGCAGTGAAGGTGGGACAGCCTCCTACGAGCAGTACTTC CAGSEGGTASYEQYF
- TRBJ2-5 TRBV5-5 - TGTGCCAGCAGCTTGCGTAGGGGCATCAACCAAGAGACCCAGTACTTC CASSLRRGINQETQYF
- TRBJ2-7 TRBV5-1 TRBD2 TGCGCCAGCAGCTACGGGACTAGCGGAGACGAGCAGTACTTC CASSYGTSGDEQYF
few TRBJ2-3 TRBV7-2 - TGTGCCAGCAGCTTAGTAGGAGGGGGAAGTCCAGATACGCAGTATTTT CASSLVGGGSPDTQYF
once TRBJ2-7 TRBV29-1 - TGCAGCGTCGCCATAGCGGCAGACTTCTACGAGCAGTACTTC CSVAIAADFYEQYF
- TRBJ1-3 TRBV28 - TGTGCCAGCAGTCCTGGGCAGATCCCCTCTGGAAACACCATATATTTT CASSPGQIPSGNTIYF
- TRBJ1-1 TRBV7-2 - TGTGCCAGCAGCTTAGTGCTGAACACTGAAGCTTTCTTT CASSLVLNTEAFF
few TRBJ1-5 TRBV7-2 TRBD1 TGTGCCAGCAGCTACACCGGGACAGGAGATAGCAATCAGCCCCAGCATTTT CASSYTGTGDSNQPQHF
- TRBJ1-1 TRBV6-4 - TGTGCCAGCAGTGACTCCTCAGGGAGCGGTGAAGCTTTCTTT CASSDSSGSGEAFF
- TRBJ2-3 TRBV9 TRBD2 TGTGCCAGCAGCAGAGTGGGAGGGGTCACAGATACGCAGTATTTT CASSRVGGVTDTQYF
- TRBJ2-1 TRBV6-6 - TGTGCCAGCAACCCAGCGACTAGTTCCTACAATGAGCAGTTCTTC CASNPATSSYNEQFF
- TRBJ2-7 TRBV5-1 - TGCGCCAGCAGCTTGGCTGGGGATCACTACGAGCAGTACTTC CASSLAGDHYEQYF
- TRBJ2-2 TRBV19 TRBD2 TGTGCCAGTAGAGGAAGGGGACTAGCGGGAGACACCGGGGAGCTGTTTTTT CASRGRGLAGDTGELFF
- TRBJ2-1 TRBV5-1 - TGCGCCAGCAGCTTTTGGGGATCGGGCGGGTCCCAGAGGGGGTCCAATGAGCAGTTCTTC CASSFWGSGGSQRGSNEQFF
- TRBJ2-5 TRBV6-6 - TGTGCCAGCAGTTACCAGGCCCCGTACCAAGAGACCCAGTACTTC CASSYQAPYQETQYF
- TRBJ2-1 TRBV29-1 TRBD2 TGCAGCGTTGAAGACCCCGGGACTAGCGGGAACTACAATGAGCAGTTCTTC CSVEDPGTSGNYNEQFF
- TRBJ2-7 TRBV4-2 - TGTGCCAGCAGCCCCGGGGGTGCCGAGGGGTACGAGCAGTACTTC CASSPGGAEGYEQYF
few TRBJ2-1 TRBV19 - TGTGCCAGTAGTATAGTTGCGGGTAACGATCAGTTCTTC CASSIVAGNDQFF
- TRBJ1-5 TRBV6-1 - TGTGCCAGCAGTGAAAGAGGGGGGCGGGGCAATCAGCCCCAGCATTTT CASSERGGRGNQPQHF
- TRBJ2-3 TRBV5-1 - TGCGCCACCTCGGACAGATACACAGATACGCAGTATTTT CATSDRYTDTQYF
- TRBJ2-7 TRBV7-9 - TGTGCCAGCAGCCAAGACGAGGGGCAGGGCGTCGACGAGCAGTACTTC CASSQDEGQGVDEQYF
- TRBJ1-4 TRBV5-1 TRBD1 TGCGCCAGCAGCGCGGGACAGGGAGGGGAAAAACTGTTTTTT CASSAGQGGEKLFF
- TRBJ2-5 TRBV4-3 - TGCGCCAGCAGCCAAGATTACCAAGAGACCCAGTACTTC CASSQDYQETQYF
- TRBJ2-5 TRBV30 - TGTGCCTGGAGTGTAGGGAGTGTGTGGGAGACCCAGTACTTC CAWSVGSVWETQYF
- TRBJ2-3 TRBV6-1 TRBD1 TGTGCCAGCCACCGGACAGGGGGCGGACCAGATACGCAGTATTTT CASHRTGGGPDTQYF